At least ten counts were recorded for the clone carrying this T cell receptor beta chain. Per the germline V gene, CDR1 is KGHDR and CDR2 is SFDVKD. The CDR3 is 12 amino acids. Trimming removed 0 bases from V and 4 bases from J, with 2 bases in between. The data were obtained in a study of T-cell reconstitution after alpha-beta-depleted transplantation in children. The TCRbeta library incorporated unique molecular identifiers. TCRdb passed the PCR reads through MiXCR, listing each CDR3 protein once. Altogether about 610,000 distinct CDR3 sequences are present, over 9.5% being singletons, with the ten largest covering roughly 3.9%.

Material: PBMCs from the stem cell graft donor, obtained from the stem cell graft. The rearrangement links TRBV24-1 to TRBJ1-2; D remains unclear. The sequence came from a human donor who donated a stem cell graft to a child with acute myeloid leukemia. The CDR3 region has the DNA TGTGCCACCAGTGATTTGAGCTATGGCTACACCTTC. It is translated as CATSDLSYGYTF.